Sequencing of this T cell receptor (beta chain) was carried out in a study of blood T cell repertoires in COVID-19 (dated by TCRdb to about 2020). Study-level background: Collaborator samples came from the United States, Italy and Spain and covered acute and convalescent phases of COVID-19. The material from the prospective study consisted of cDNA or gDNA derived from T cells, B-cell-depleted T cells, or PBMCs. The dataset comprised deeply sampled blood TCRbeta repertoires from subjects exposed to, actively infected with, or recovered from COVID-19. The repertoires were made available in a free public database intended to serve as a resource for research on the immune response to SARS-CoV-2. Samples came from the ongoing ImmuneRACE study (first 160 participants) plus 1,254 subjects from 6 global collaborators. Sample metadata almost always included a de-identified subject ID, COVID-19 status, age in years and sex. HLA class I and class II types, where available, came from metadata supplied by the sample provider rather than from assay-based typing.

To note about this clone: Its recognized antigen is unknown. There are no base qualities to consult, and no much larger clone falls within one base.

Each collaborating institution followed its own protocols to collect whole blood in K2EDTA tubes. For TCRbeta analysis, collaborators shipped samples in one of three forms: frozen whole blood, isolated PBMCs, or DNA extracted from either of those sample types. The CDR3 contains 15 residues, cysteine and phenylalanine counted. Only the CDR3 part of the read is kept: 45 bases, read in frame from the first base. After removal of 0 bases from V and 4 bases from J, the junction retains 1 base not matched to a gene. CDR1 SGHNT and CDR2 YYREEE were looked up in the germline V gene (reference sequence). The immunoSEQ Assay, a bias-controlled multiplex PCR, was used to amplify TCRbeta CDR3 regions from genomic DNA. The paper's data handling went like this. The number of nucleated cells in each sample was estimated by amplification of reference gene primers within the assay. To quantify the absolute abundance of each unique TCRbeta CDR3 rearrangement, sequence reads were collapsed and filtered. For each sample, productive Simpson clonality was calculated by taking the square root of Simpson's diversity index across productive rearrangements. TCRdb holds this immuneACCESS table with in-frame rearrangements only. Some clones are missing; in checked studies, unresolved V genes explain under half, and the rest has no known cause. The DNA gave D and trimming, while V, J and clone size come from that table. The sample table shows about 68,000 clones, and about 93% are seen once. 6.5% to 8.5% of the sample goes to the ten largest clones.

Results the study describes overall, beyond this receptor: Clinical and demographic metadata were provided uncurated, with the amount varying by source and participant.

The chain joins TRBV5-4 to TRBJ2-5, and TRBD1 matches 12 of the central bases. Sequencing was carried out using peripheral blood. This receptor was taken from a human donor in a cohort sampled during active COVID-19. CDR3 protein: CASSLGDRGRETQYF. The nucleotide sequence is given as TGTGCCAGCAGCTTGGGGGACAGGGGGCGAGAGACCCAGTACTTC.